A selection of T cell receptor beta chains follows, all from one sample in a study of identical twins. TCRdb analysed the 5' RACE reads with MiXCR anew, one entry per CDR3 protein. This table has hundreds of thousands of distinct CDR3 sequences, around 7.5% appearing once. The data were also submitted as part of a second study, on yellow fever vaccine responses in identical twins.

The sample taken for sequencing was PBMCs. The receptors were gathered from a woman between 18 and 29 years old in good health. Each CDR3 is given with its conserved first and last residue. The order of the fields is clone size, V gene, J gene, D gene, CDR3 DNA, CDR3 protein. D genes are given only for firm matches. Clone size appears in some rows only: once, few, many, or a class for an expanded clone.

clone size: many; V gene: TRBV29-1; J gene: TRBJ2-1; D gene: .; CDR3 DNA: TGCCAAGCAACCGTGGGGGGTGGAAGCAATGAGCAGTTCTTC; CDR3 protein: CQATVGGGSNEQFF
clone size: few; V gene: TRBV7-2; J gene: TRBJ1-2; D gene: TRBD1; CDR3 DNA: TGTGCCAGCAGCTTAGGGACAGGGATGAACTATGGCTACACCTTC; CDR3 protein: CASSLGTGMNYGYTF
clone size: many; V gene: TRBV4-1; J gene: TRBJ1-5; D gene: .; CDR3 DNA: TGCGCCAGCAGCCAAGCAGGGGGCAATCAGCCCCAGCATTTT; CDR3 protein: CASSQAGGNQPQHF
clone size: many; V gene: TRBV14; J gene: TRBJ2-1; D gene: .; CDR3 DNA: TGTGCCAGCAGCGAGCTCGGGCCATACAATGAGCAGTTCTTC; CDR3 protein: CASSELGPYNEQFF
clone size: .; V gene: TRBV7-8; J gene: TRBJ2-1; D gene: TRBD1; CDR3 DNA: TGTGCCAGCAGCTGGATCAGGGGGCGCGACCACAATGAGCAGTTCTTC; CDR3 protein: CASSWIRGRDHNEQFF
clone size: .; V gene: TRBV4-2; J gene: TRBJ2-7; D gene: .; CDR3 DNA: TGTGCCAGCAGCCAAGAGAGGGGCCCGCAGCACGAGCAGTACTTC; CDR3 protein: CASSQERGPQHEQYF
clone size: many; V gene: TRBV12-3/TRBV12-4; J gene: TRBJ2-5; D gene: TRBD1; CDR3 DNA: TGTGCCAGCAGTCCGACAGGGAGTGGCCAGTACTTC; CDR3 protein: CASSPTGSGQYF
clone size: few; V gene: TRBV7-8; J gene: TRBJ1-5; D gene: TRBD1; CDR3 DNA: TGTGCCAGCAGCATCGGACAGGGGGACGGGCCCCAGCATTTT; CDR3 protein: CASSIGQGDGPQHF
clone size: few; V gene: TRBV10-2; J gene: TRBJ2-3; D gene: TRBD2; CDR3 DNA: TGCGCCAGCAGTGCTAGCGGAGCTAGCACAGATACGCAGTATTTT; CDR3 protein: CASSASGASTDTQYF
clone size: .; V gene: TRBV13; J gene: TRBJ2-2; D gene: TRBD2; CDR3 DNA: TGTGCCAGCAGCTCGAGGACTAGCGGGAGCTGGTCCGGGGAGCTGTTTTTT; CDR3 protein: CASSSRTSGSWSGELFF
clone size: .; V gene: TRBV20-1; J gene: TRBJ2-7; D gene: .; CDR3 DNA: TGCAGTGCTCGGGGGACGGTCAGCTCCTACGAGCAGTACTTC; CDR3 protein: CSARGTVSSYEQYF
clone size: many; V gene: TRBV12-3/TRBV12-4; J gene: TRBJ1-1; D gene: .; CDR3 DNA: TGTGCCAGCAGTCATGGCAGGGTAATGAACACTGAAGCTTTCTTT; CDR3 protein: CASSHGRVMNTEAFF
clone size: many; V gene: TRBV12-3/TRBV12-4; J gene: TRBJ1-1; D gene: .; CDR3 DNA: TGTGCCAGCAAAAACACTGAAGCTTTCTTT; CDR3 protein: CASKNTEAFF
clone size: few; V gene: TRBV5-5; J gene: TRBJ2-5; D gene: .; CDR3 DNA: TGTGCCAGCAGCCCCCGGACGGATCGGCAAGAGACCCAGTACTTC; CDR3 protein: CASSPRTDRQETQYF
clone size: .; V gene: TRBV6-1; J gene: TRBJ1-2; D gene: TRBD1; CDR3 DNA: TGTGCCAGCAGTGCCGGGACAGGGTTTGGCTACACCTTC; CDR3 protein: CASSAGTGFGYTF
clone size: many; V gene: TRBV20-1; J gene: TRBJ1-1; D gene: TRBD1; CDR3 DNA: TGCAGTGCTAGTAGAGGGGGCGCGACTGAAGCTTTCTTT; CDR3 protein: CSASRGGATEAFF
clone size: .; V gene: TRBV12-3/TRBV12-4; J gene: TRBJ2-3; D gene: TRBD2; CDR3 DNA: TGTGCCAGCACCCCGTTGGTAGCGGGAGCGGGAGATACGCAGTATTTT; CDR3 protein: CASTPLVAGAGDTQYF
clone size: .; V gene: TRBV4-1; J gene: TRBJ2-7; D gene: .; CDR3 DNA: TGCGCCAGCAGCCCGAGTGTTCCAGGGAAGCTCGGCTCCTACGAGCAGTACTTC; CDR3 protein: CASSPSVPGKLGSYEQYF
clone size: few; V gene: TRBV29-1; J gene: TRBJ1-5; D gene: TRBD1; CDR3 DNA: TGCAGCGTCTTACAGGGGGCAAGACAGCCCCAGCATTTT; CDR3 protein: CSVLQGARQPQHF
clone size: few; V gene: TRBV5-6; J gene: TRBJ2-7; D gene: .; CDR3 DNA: TGTGCCAGCAGCAGGGCAGGATTTACCTACGAGCAGTACTTC; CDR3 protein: CASSRAGFTYEQYF
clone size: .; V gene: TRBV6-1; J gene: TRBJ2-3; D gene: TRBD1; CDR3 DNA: TGTGCCAGCAGACGGACAGGGGACACAGATACGCAGTATTTT; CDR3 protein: CASRRTGDTDTQYF
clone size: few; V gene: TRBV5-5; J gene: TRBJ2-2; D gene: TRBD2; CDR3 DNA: TGTGCCAGCAGCCGACTAGCCTCGGGCACCGGGGAGCTGTTTTTT; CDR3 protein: CASSRLASGTGELFF
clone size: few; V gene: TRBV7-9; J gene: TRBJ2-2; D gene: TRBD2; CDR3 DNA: TGTGCCAGCAGCTTAGCCGGGAGGCACGGGGAGCTGTTTTTT; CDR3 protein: CASSLAGRHGELFF
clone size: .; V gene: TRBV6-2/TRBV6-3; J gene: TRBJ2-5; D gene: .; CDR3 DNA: TGTGCCAGCAGTTACATTCAGAACCAAGAGACCCAGTACTTC; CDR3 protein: CASSYIQNQETQYF
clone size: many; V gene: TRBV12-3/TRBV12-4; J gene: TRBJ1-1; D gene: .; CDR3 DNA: TGTGCCAGCAGTTTTGGGCAGATACTAAACACTGAAGCTTTCTTT; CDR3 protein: CASSFGQILNTEAFF
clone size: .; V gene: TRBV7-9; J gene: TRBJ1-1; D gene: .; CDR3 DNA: TGTGCCAGCAACGCCATTGGGAACACTGAAGCTTTCTTT; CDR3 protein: CASNAIGNTEAFF
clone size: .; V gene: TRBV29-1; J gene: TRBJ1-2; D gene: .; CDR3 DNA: TGCAGCGTTGAAGTCCCCCCAGGAGGCGGCTACACCTTC; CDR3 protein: CSVEVPPGGGYTF
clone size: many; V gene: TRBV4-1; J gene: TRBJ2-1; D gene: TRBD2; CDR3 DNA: TGCGCCAGCAGCCATCAAGCGGGGACCAGTGAGCAGTTCTTC; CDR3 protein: CASSHQAGTSEQFF
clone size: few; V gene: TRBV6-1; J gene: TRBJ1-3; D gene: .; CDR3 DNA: TGTGCCAGCAGGAGGGTTTCTGGAAACACCATATATTTT; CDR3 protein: CASRRVSGNTIYF